The sequence of this T cell receptor beta chain was determined in a study of blood T cell repertoires in COVID-19. CDR1 and CDR2 from the germline V gene are LNHDA and SQIVND (reference sequence). The junction had 2 bases not matched to a gene; V was cut back by 6 bases and J by 3 bases. CDR3 length: 13 amino acids. Assay used: immunoSEQ multiplex PCR; TCRdb lists only in-frame clones, some missing. The table lists about 170,000 clones, around 85% of them singletons, with approximately 1.2% in the top ten. The source is a man between 60 and 70 years old who had recovered from COVID-19. The chain employs TRBV19 and TRBJ1-2; 9 positions agree with TRBD1. The specimen sequenced was peripheral blood. CDR3 nucleotide sequence: TGTGCCAGTAGCACAGGGGGCGACTATGGCTACACCTTC. It specifies CASSTGGDYGYTF.